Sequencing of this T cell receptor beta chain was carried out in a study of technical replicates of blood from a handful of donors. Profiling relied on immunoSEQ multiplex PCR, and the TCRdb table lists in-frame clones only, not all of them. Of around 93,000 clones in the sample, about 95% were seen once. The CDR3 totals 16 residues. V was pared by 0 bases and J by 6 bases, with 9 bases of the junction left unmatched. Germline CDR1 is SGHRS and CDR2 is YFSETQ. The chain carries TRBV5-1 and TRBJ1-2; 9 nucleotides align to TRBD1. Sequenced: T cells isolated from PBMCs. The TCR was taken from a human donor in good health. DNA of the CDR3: TGCGCCAGCAGCTTGGAAGCAGAGGGACAGGGTGATGGCTACACCTTC. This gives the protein CASSLEAEGQGDGYTF.